This T cell receptor beta chain was recovered during a study of T cells after yellow fever vaccination. The CDR3 spans 13 residues. With 0 bases removed from V and 2 bases from J, the gap between germline ends came to 4 bases. Germline CDR1 reads SGHDN; CDR2 reads FVKESK. TCRdb analysed the 5' RACE reads with MiXCR anew, one entry per CDR3 protein. The top ten hold roughly 18% of the sample, which has more than 350,000 distinct CDR3 sequences, roughly 10% seen once. This clonotype has more than one count but fewer than ten. The genes are TRBV14 and TRBJ1-2; D is unresolved. Material: PBMCs, obtained on the day of the first yellow fever vaccination. This clonotype originated in a man aged 18 to 30 who received the YFV17D yellow fever vaccine. The CDR3 DNA follows: TGTGCCAGCAGCCAAGAAAGGAACTATGGCTACACCTTC. Amino acid sequence: CASSQERNYGYTF.